The clone carrying this T cell receptor (beta chain) has a single count. This specimen belongs to a study of blood T cell repertoires in COVID-19. Study summary: COVID-19 samples from acute and convalescent phases originated in the United States, Italy and Spain. In each case, the material was cDNA or gDNA derived from T cells, B-cell-depleted T cells, or PBMCs.

This table comes from immunoSEQ multiplex PCR, and its TCRdb copy is limited to in-frame clones, with some not included. Of 300,000 or so clones listed, 85% to 90% are singletons. Those who participated ranged in age from roughly 18 to 100 years and resided in approximately 23 US areas. Recovered status in Cohort 3 required two negative PCRs, clearance, or symptom resolution. Germline trimming cut 3 bases from V and 4 bases from J; bases unmatched to any gene: 6. From germline, CDR1 is MNHEY and CDR2 SVGEGT. This CDR3 is 16 amino acids long. V is TRBV6-2 or TRBV6-3 and J is TRBJ2-5; 12 nucleotides agree with TRBD2. Sequenced input: PBMCs or T cells enriched from blood (not recorded which). The origin of this receptor is a young woman who had recovered from COVID-19. The CDR3 loop reads CASSYPPSGGGETQYF. In nucleotides, the CDR3 is TGTGCCAGCAGTTATCCCCCTAGCGGGGGGGGAGAGACCCAGTACTTC.